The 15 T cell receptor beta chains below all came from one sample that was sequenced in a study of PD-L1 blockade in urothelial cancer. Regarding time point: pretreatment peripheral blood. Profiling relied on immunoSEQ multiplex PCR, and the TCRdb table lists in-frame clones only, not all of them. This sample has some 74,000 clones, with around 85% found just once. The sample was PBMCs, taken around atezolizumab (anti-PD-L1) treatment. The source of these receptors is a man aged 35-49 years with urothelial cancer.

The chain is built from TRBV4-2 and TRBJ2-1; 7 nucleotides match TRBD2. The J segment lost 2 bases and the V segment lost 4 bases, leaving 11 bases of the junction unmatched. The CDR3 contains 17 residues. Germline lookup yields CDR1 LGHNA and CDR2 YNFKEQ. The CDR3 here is CASSLSGMGRPYNEQFF. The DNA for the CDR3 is TGTGCCAGCAGCCTAAGCGGGATGGGACGCCCCTACAATGAGCAGTTCTTC.

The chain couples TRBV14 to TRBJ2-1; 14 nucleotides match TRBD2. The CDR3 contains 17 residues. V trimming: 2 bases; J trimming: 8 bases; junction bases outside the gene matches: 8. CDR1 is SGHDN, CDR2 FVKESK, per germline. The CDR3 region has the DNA TGTGCCAGCAGCCAAATCGGGACTAGCGGGAGTCAGTATGAGCAGTTCTTC. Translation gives CASSQIGTSGSQYEQFF.

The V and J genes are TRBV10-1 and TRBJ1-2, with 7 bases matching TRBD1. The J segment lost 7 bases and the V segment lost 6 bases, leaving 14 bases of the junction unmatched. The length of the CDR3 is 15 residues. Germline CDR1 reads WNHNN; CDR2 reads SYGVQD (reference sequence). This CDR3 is CASRGPGGRTVGYTF. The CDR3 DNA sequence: TGCGCCAGCAGGGGACCAGGGGGTCGGACCGTTGGCTACACCTTC.

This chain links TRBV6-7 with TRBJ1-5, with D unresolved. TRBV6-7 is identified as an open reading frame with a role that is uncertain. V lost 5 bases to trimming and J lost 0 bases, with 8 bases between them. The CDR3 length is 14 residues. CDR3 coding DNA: TGTGCCAGCAGTCGACAATATAGCAATCAGCCCCAGCATTTT. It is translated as CASSRQYSNQPQHF.

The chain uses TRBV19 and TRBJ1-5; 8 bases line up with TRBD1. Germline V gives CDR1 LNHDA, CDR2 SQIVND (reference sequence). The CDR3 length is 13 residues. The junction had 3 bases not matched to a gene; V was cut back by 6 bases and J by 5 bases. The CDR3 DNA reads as TGTGCCAGTAGCGGACAGGGCCATCAGCCCCAGCATTTT. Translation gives CASSGQGHQPQHF. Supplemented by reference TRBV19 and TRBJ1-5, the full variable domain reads DGGITQSPKYLFRKEGQNVTLSCEQNLNHDAMYWYRQDPGQGLRLIYYSQIVNDFQKGDIAEGYSVSREKKESFPLTVTSAQKNPTAFYLCASSGQGHQPQHFGDGTRLSIL.

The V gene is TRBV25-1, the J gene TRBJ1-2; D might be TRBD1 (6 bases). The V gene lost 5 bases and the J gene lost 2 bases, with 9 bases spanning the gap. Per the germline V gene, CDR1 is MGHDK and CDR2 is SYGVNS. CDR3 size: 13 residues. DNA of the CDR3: TGTGCCAGCAGTCTAGGGACAAACTATGGCTACACCTTC. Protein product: CASSLGTNYGYTF.

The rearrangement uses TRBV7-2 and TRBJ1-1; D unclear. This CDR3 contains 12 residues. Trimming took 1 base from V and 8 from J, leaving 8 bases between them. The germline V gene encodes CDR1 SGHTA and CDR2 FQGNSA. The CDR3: CASSLGGGEAFF. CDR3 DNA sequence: TGTGCCAGCAGCTTAGGGGGAGGCGAAGCTTTCTTT.

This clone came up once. The CDR3 protein is CASSVDAGATEQYF. CDR3 DNA: TGTGCCAGCAGCGTAGACGCTGGAGCTACCGAGCAGTACTTC. The chain recombines TRBV9 with TRBJ2-7; D is undetermined. V lost 0 bases and J 6 bases, leaving 13 bases between the germline ends. Germline V gives CDR1 SGDLS, CDR2 YYNGEE. The CDR3 has 14 residues. Together with reference TRBV9 and TRBJ2-7, the CDR3 gives the full variable domain: DSGVTQTPKHLITATGQRVTLRCSPRSGDLSVYWYQQSLDQGLQFLIQYYNGEERAKGNILERFSAQQFPDLHSELNLSSLELGDSALYFCASSVDAGATEQYFGPGTRLTVT.

The CDR3 region has the DNA TGCGCCAGCAGCTTAGGACTAGCGGAAAACAAAAACATTCAGTACTTC. It yields the protein CASSLGLAENKNIQYF. The V call is TRBV5-1, the J call TRBJ2-4; 10 positions agree with TRBD2. This CDR3 spans 16 amino acids. Germline trimming cut 2 bases from V and 3 bases from J; bases unmatched to any gene: 5. Germline-derived CDR1 and CDR2 are SGHRS and YFSETQ.

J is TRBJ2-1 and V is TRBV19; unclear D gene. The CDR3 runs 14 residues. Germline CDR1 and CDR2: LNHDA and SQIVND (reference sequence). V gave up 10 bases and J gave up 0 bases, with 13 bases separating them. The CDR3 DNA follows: TGTGCCACCAAGACTGTCAGCTCCTACAATGAGCAGTTCTTC. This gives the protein CATKTVSSYNEQFF.

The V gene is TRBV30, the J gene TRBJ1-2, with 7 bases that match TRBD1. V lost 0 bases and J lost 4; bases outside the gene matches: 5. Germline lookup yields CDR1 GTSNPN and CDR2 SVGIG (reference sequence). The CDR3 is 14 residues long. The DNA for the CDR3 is TGTGCCTGGAGTGTGGGTGGGACAGTCTATGGCTACACCTTC. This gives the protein CAWSVGGTVYGYTF.

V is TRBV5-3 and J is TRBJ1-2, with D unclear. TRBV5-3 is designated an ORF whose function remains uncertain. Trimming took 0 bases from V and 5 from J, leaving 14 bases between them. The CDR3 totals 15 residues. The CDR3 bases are TGTGCCAGAAGCTTGGAACGGGAGCATCCGTATGGCTACACCTTC. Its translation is CARSLEREHPYGYTF.

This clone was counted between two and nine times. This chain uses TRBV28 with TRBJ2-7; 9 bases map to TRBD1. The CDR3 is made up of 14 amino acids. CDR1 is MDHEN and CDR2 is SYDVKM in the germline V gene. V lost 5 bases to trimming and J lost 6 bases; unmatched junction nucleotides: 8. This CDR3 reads CASSPPSTGGEQYF. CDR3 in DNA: TGTGCCAGCAGTCCACCTTCGACAGGGGGCGAGCAGTACTTC.

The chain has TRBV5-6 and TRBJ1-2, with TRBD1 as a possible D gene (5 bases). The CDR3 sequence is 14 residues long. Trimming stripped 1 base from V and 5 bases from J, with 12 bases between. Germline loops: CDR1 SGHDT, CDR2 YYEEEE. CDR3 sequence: CASSLTIGDYGYTF. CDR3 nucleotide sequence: TGTGCCAGCAGCTTGACCATAGGGGATTATGGCTACACCTTC. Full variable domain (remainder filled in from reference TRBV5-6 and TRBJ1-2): DAGVTQSPTHLIKTRGQQVTLRCSPKSGHDTVSWYQQALGQGPQFIFQYYEEEERQRGNFPDRFSGHQFPNYSSELNVNALLLGDSALYLCASSLTIGDYGYTFGSGTRLTVV.

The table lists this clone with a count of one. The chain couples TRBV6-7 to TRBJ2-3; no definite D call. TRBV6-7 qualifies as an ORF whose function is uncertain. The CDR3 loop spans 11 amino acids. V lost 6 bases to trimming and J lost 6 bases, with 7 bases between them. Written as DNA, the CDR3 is TGTGCCAGCAGAGAAGCGGATACGCAGTATTTT. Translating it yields CASREADTQYF.